This TCR beta chain was identified in a study of T cells in Graves' hyperthyroidism and ophthalmopathy. Across the study: Peripheral blood was drawn at first diagnosis, prior to all treatment.

Authors of the study amplified TCR beta CDR3 regions from RNA transcripts. Initially, a first-round RT-PCR of the TCR CDR3 employed the HTBI primer set. MiXCR was run by TCRdb on the multiplex PCR reads, yielding one entry per CDR3 protein. The repertoire holds 750,000 to 900,000 distinct CDR3 sequences, with around 39% as singletons. Patients aged 18 to 65 had newly diagnosed hyperthyroidism of under 2 months' duration. A patient was excluded if there was uncontrolled infection, other autoimmune disease, pregnancy or lactation. Diagnoses rested on clinical symptoms, serum thyroxine and TRAb, thyroid ultrasound and orbital computed tomography. Sequencing was done on a sample of blood. This sequence was found in a man between 18 and 35 years old with Graves' hyperthyroidism.

CDR3 in amino acids: CASSEAGVGNQPQHF. CDR3 DNA sequence: TGTGCCAGCAGTGAGGCAGGGGTTGGGAATCAGCCCCAGCATTTT. The chain carries TRBV6-6 and TRBJ1-5; a possible D gene is TRBD1 (6 bases). CDR1 MNHNY and CDR2 SVGAGI come from the germline V gene (reference sequence). CDR3 length equals 15 residues. The V end lost 5 bases, the J end lost 4 bases, and 15 bases lay between the germline ends.